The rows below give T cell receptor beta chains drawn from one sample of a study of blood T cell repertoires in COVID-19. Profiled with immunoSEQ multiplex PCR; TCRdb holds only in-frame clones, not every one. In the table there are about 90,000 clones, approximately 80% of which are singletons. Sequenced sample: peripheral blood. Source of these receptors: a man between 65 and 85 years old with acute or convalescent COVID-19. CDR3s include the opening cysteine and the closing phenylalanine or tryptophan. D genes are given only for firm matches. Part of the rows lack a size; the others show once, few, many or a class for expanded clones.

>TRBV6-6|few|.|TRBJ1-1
TGTGCCAGCAGTTACTTCTTAGGGGGAGCTTTCTTT
CASSYFLGGAFF
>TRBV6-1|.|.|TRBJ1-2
TGTGCCAGCAGTGACCGACAGGCTTTTCATGGCTACACCTTC
CASSDRQAFHGYTF
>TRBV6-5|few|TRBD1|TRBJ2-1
TGTGCCAGCAGCCCCACCCGACAGGGGGACAATGAGCAGTTCTTC
CASSPTRQGDNEQFF
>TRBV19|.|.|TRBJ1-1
TGTGCCAGTAGTATAAGGTCTAGATGGGGCGCGAACACTGAAGCTTTCTTT
CASSIRSRWGANTEAFF
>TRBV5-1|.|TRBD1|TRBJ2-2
TGCGCCAGCAGCCCTCGGGGACAGGGGGACACCGGGGAGCTGTTTTTT
CASSPRGQGDTGELFF
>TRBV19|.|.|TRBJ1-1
TGTGCCAGTATTCCCAACGGGGGGAACACTGAAGCTTTCTTT
CASIPNGGNTEAFF
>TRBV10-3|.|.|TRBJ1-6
TGTGCCATCAGTGAGACGTCCGGTGGGGGGAATAATTCACCCCTCCACTTT
CAISETSGGGNNSPLHF
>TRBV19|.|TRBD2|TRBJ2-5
TGTGCCAGTAGCCCGCTACTAGCGGGGGGGTCTGAGACCCAGTACTTC
CASSPLLAGGSETQYF
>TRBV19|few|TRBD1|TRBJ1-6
TGTGCCAGTAGTACGGACAGGTCTTCACCCCTCCACTTT
CASSTDRSSPLHF
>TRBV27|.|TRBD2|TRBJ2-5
TGTGCCAGCAGCCGGACTAGCGGGACCGCAGAGACCCAGTACTTC
CASSRTSGTAETQYF
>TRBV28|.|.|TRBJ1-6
TGTGCCAGCCGAAGGGGGAATTCACCCCTCCACTTT
CASRRGNSPLHF
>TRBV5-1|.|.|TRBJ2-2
TGCGCCAGCAGCTTGGGTTCTTCCCAAACGGGCACCGGGGAGCTGTTTTTT
CASSLGSSQTGTGELFF
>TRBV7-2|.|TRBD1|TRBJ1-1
TGTGCCAGCATTCCAGACAGGGCAGGAAACACTGAAGCTTTCTTT
CASIPDRAGNTEAFF
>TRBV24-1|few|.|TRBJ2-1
TGTGCCACCAGTGGTTTTCCGGGGAGCTCCTACAATGAGCAGTTCTTC
CATSGFPGSSYNEQFF
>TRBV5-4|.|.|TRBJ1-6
TGTGCCAGCAGCTTGGCGGGGGAGGGGTCACCCCTCCACTTT
CASSLAGEGSPLHF
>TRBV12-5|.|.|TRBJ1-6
TGTGCTAGTGGTTTGGACTGGGCCCATAATTCACCCCTCCACTTT
CASGLDWAHNSPLHF
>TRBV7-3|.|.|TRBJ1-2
TGTGCCAGCAGCCCCCTACCGGGACTCCTATATGGCTACACCTTC
CASSPLPGLLYGYTF